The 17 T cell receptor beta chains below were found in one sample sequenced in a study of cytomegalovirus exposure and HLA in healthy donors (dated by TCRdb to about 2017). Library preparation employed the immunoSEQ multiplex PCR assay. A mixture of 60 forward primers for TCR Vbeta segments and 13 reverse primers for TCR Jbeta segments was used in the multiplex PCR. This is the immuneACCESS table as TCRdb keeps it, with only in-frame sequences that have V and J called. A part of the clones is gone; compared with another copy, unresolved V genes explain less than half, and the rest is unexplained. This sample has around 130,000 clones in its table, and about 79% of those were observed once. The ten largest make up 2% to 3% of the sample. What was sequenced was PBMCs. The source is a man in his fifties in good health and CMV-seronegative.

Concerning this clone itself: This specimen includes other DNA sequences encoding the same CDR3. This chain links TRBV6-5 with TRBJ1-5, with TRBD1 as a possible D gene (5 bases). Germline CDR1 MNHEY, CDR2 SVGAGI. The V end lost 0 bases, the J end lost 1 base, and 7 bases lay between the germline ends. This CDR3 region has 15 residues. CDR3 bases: TGTGCCAGCAGTTACTCAGCAGGGAGCAATCAGCCCCAGCATTTT. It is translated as CASSYSAGSNQPQHF.

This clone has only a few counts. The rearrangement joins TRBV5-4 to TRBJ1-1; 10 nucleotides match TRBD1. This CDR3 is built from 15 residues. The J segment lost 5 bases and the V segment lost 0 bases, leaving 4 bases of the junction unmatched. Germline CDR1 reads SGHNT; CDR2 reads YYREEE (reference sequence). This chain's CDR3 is CASSLGTGGRTEAFF. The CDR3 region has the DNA TGTGCCAGCAGCTTGGGGACAGGGGGAAGGACTGAAGCTTTCTTT.

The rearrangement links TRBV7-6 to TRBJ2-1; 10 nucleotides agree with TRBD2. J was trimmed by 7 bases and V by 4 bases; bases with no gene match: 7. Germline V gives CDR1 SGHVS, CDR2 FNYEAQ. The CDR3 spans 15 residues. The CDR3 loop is CASSSSGGASNEQFF. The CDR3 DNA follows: TGTGCCAGCAGCTCCAGCGGGGGGGCCTCAAATGAGCAGTTCTTC. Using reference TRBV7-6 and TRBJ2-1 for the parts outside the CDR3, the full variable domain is GAGVSQSPRYKVTKRGQDVALRCDPISGHVSLYWYRQALGQGPEFLTYFNYEAQQDKSGLPNDRFSAERPEGSISTLTIQRTEQRDSAMYRCASSSSGGASNEQFFGPGTRLTVL.

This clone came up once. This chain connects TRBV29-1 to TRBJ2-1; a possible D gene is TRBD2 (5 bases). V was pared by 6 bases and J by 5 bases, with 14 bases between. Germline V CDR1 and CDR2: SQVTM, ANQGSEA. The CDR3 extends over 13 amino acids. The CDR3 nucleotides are TGCAGCGTCTCCCGGACTGGCGACAATGAGCAGTTCTTC. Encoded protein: CSVSRTGDNEQFF.

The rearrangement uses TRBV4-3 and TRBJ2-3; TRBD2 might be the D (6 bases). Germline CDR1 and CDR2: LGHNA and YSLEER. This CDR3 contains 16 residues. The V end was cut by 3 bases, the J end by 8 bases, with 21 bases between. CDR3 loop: CASSHKSASESTTQYF. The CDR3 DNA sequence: TGCGCCAGCAGCCATAAGAGTGCTAGCGAGTCCACTACGCAGTATTTT.

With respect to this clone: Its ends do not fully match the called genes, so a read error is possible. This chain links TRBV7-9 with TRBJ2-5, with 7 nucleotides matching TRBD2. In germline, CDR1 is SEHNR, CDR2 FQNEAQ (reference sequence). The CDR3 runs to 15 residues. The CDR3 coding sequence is TGTTCCAGCAGCTTAGCGGGCAGCTTGCAAGAGACCCAGTACTTC. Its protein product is CSSSLAGSLQETQYF.

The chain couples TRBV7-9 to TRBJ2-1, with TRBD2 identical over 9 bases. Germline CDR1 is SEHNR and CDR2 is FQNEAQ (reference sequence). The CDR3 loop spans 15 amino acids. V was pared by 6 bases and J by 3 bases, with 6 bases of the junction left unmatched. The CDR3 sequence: CASSFTSGFYNEQFF. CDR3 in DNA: TGTGCCAGCAGTTTTACTAGCGGGTTCTACAATGAGCAGTTCTTC.

The CDR3 loop reads CSVVGVTNYGYTF. CDR3 DNA: TGCAGCGTTGTCGGGGTTACTAACTATGGCTACACCTTC. The chain is built from TRBV29-1 and TRBJ1-2; D is undetermined. CDR3 size: 13 residues. The V gene lost 4 bases and the J gene lost 0 bases, with 9 bases spanning the gap. The germline CDR1 and CDR2 sequences are SQVTM and ANQGSEA.

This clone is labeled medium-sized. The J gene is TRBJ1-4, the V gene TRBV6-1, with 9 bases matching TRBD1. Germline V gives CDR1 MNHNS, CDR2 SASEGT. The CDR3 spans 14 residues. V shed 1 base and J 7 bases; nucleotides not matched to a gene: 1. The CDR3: CASSEGTGVEKLFF. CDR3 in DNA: TGTGCCAGCAGTGAAGGGACAGGGGTTGAAAAACTGTTTTTT.

This chain's CDR3 is CASSTDRGRGGYTF. As DNA, the CDR3 is TGTGCCAGCAGTACGGACAGGGGGAGAGGTGGCTACACCTTC. The J gene is TRBJ1-2, the V gene TRBV6-1; 10 nucleotides match TRBD1. The CDR3 runs 14 residues. The germline V gene has CDR1 MNHNS and CDR2 SASEGT. V trimming: 5 bases; J trimming: 7 bases; junction bases outside the gene matches: 7.

DNA for the CDR3: TGTGCCAGCAGCTTAGACGGCGGGGAGCTGTTTTTT. Protein: CASSLDGGELFF. The V gene is TRBV7-9, the J gene TRBJ2-2; D remains ambiguous. The CDR3 is made up of 12 amino acids. Germline CDR1 reads SEHNR; CDR2 reads FQNEAQ (reference sequence). V was trimmed by 1 base and J by 7 bases, leaving 4 bases between them.

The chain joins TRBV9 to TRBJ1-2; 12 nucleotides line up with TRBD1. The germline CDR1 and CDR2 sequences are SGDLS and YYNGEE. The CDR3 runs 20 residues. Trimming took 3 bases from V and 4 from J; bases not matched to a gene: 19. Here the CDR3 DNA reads TGTGCCAGCAGCGCCCGACACGGGACAGGGGGCTCGCCACTGTTCTATGGCTACACCTTC. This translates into CASSARHGTGGSPLFYGYTF.

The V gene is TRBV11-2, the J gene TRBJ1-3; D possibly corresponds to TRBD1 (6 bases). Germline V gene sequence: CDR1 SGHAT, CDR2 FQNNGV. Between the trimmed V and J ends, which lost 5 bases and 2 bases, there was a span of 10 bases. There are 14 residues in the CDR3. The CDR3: CASSGRTAGNTIYF. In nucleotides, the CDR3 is TGTGCCAGCAGCGGGCGGACAGCTGGAAACACCATATATTTT.

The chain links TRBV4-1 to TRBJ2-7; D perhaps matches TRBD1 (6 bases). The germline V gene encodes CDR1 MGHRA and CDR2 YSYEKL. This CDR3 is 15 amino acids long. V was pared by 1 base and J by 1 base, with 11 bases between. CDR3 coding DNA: TGCGCCAGCAGCCAAGGCTTCACAGGGTCCTACGAGCAGTACTTC. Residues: CASSQGFTGSYEQYF.

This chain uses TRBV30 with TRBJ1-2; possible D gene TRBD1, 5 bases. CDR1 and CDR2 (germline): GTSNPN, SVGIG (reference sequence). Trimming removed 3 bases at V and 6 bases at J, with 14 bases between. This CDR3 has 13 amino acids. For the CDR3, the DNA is TGTGCCTGGAGCGGGGGTCACGGGGATGGCTACACCTTC. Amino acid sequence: CAWSGGHGDGYTF. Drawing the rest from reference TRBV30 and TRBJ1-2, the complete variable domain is SQTIHQWPATLVQPVGSPLSLECTVEGTSNPNLYWYRQAAGRGLQLLFYSVGIGQISSEVPQNLSASRPQDRQFILSSKKLLLSDSGFYLCAWSGGHGDGYTFGSGTRLTVV.

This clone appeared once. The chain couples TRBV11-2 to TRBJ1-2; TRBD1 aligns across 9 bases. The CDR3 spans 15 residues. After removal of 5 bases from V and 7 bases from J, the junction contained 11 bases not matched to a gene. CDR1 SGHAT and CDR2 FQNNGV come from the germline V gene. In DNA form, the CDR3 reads TGTGCCAGCAGCGCGGACCGGGACAGGGCAGGTGGCTACACCTTC. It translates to CASSADRDRAGGYTF.

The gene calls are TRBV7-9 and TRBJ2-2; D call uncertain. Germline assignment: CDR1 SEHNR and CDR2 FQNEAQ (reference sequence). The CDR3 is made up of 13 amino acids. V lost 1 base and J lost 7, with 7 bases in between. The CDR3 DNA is TGTGCCAGCAGCTTAGTATCCGGCGGGGAGCTGTTTTTT. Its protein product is CASSLVSGGELFF. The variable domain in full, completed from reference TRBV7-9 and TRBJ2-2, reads DTGVSQNPRHKITKRGQNVTFRCDPISEHNRLYWYRQTLGQGPEFLTYFQNEAQLEKSRLLSDRFSAERPKGSFSTLEIQRTEQGDSAMYLCASSLVSGGELFFGEGSRLTVL.